A selection of T cell receptor beta chains follows, all from one sample in a study of blood T cell repertoires in COVID-19. Repertoires were generated with immunoSEQ multiplex PCR, while TCRdb's copy carries only in-frame clones and drops some. The sample includes around 140,000 clones, roughly 88% seen only once; the top ten take approximately 1.5%. Input material: peripheral blood. The receptors were sampled from a woman between 45 and 60 years old with acute or convalescent COVID-19. CDR3s include the opening cysteine and the closing phenylalanine or tryptophan. D genes are given only for firm matches. Expanded clones are given a class, and other clones once, few, many or no size at all.

CDR3 DNA: TGTGCCAGCAGTTTTGAGATCCAAGAGACCCAGTACTTC
CDR3 protein: CASSFEIQETQYF
D gene: .
J gene: TRBJ2-5
V gene: TRBV6-5
clone size: .

CDR3 DNA: TGTGCCAGCAGTTTGGACAGGGCTTCACCCCTCCACTTT
CDR3 protein: CASSLDRASPLHF
D gene: TRBD1
J gene: TRBJ1-6
V gene: TRBV12-3/TRBV12-4
clone size: .

CDR3 DNA: TGTGCCAGCAGCTTAGATCAGGGGATCCACACCGGGGAGCTGTTTTTT
CDR3 protein: CASSLDQGIHTGELFF
D gene: .
J gene: TRBJ2-2
V gene: TRBV11-3
clone size: .

CDR3 DNA: TGTGCTAGTGGAAATCCCGGACGGGGAGGAACTGAAGCTTTCTTT
CDR3 protein: CASGNPGRGGTEAFF
D gene: .
J gene: TRBJ1-1
V gene: TRBV12-5
clone size: .

CDR3 DNA: TGTGCCACCTCCGGGACAGGGGGCGCGGAGACCCAGTACTTC
CDR3 protein: CATSGTGGAETQYF
D gene: TRBD1
J gene: TRBJ2-5
V gene: TRBV24-1
clone size: .

CDR3 DNA: TGTGCCAGCAGTTACCCTAACGTGGGCCTCTATGAGCAGTTCTTC
CDR3 protein: CASSYPNVGLYEQFF
D gene: .
J gene: TRBJ2-1
V gene: TRBV6-2/TRBV6-3
clone size: .

CDR3 DNA: TGTGCCAGCAGCTTAGTTTCTGGCTCCAACAATGAGCAGTTCTTC
CDR3 protein: CASSLVSGSNNEQFF
D gene: .
J gene: TRBJ2-1
V gene: TRBV7-9
clone size: .

CDR3 DNA: TGTGCCATCACCGCCGAGAGCTCCTATAATTCACCCCTCCACTTT
CDR3 protein: CAITAESSYNSPLHF
D gene: .
J gene: TRBJ1-6
V gene: TRBV10-3
clone size: .

CDR3 DNA: TGTGCCAGCAGCCTGGCCCTGGTCTCCTACAATGAGCAGTTCTTC
CDR3 protein: CASSLALVSYNEQFF
D gene: .
J gene: TRBJ2-1
V gene: TRBV4-2
clone size: .

CDR3 DNA: TGTGCCAGCAGCCAAGGTCTCGGGGAGACCCAGTACTTC
CDR3 protein: CASSQGLGETQYF
D gene: .
J gene: TRBJ2-5
V gene: TRBV14
clone size: .

CDR3 DNA: TGTGCCAGCAGCCAATCCGGGACAGTGAACACTGAAGCTTTCTTT
CDR3 protein: CASSQSGTVNTEAFF
D gene: TRBD1
J gene: TRBJ1-1
V gene: TRBV3-1/TRBV3-2
clone size: .

CDR3 DNA: TGCGCCAGCAGCTTGGAGACAGACACTGAAGCTTTCTTT
CDR3 protein: CASSLETDTEAFF
D gene: .
J gene: TRBJ1-1
V gene: TRBV5-1
clone size: .

CDR3 DNA: TGTGCCAGCAGCCAAGTTAGCGGGAGCACCGGGGAGCTGTTTTTT
CDR3 protein: CASSQVSGSTGELFF
D gene: TRBD2
J gene: TRBJ2-2
V gene: TRBV7-3
clone size: .

CDR3 DNA: TGTGCCAGTAGTATTTTGGCTACGGGAGAGACCCAGTACTTC
CDR3 protein: CASSILATGETQYF
D gene: .
J gene: TRBJ2-5
V gene: TRBV19
clone size: .

CDR3 DNA: TGCAGTGCTAGGTCAGGAGATACGCAGTATTTT
CDR3 protein: CSARSGDTQYF
D gene: .
J gene: TRBJ2-3
V gene: TRBV20-1
clone size: .

CDR3 DNA: TGTGCCAGCAGTGACCCTAGTGGTCTGGGAGAGACCCAGTACTTC
CDR3 protein: CASSDPSGLGETQYF
D gene: .
J gene: TRBJ2-5
V gene: TRBV6-1
clone size: .

CDR3 DNA: TGTGCCAGCAGTTACGGCGGGGGAATCAGCTATGGCTACACCTTC
CDR3 protein: CASSYGGGISYGYTF
D gene: .
J gene: TRBJ1-2
V gene: TRBV6-5
clone size: .

CDR3 DNA: TGTGCCAGCAGCGGGGGACAGGACAATGAGCAGTTCTTC
CDR3 protein: CASSGGQDNEQFF
D gene: TRBD1
J gene: TRBJ2-1
V gene: TRBV9
clone size: .

CDR3 DNA: TGTGCCAGCAGTTACCTGGGAGGGGACACTGAAGCTTTCTTT
CDR3 protein: CASSYLGGDTEAFF
D gene: .
J gene: TRBJ1-1
V gene: TRBV6-5
clone size: .

CDR3 DNA: TGTGCCACCAGCAGCAATGGGGGGGACTGGACCTTACTCGCGGAGACCCAGTACTTC
CDR3 protein: CATSSNGGDWTLLAETQYF
D gene: TRBD2
J gene: TRBJ2-5
V gene: TRBV15
clone size: .

CDR3 DNA: TGTGCCAGCAGTGAATTGGGACATAAAATTGAAAAACTGTTTTTT
CDR3 protein: CASSELGHKIEKLFF
D gene: .
J gene: TRBJ1-4
V gene: TRBV2
clone size: .

CDR3 DNA: TGTGCCAGCAGCTTCGGGGGGAGCGGCTACACCTTC
CDR3 protein: CASSFGGSGYTF
D gene: .
J gene: TRBJ1-2
V gene: TRBV5-6
clone size: .

CDR3 DNA: TGTGCCAGCAGCTTGGCCGGGACAGCGAACACTGAAGCTTTCTTT
CDR3 protein: CASSLAGTANTEAFF
D gene: TRBD1
J gene: TRBJ1-1
V gene: TRBV5-4
clone size: .

CDR3 DNA: TGTGCCAGCAGCAACTCAGCGGGGGGGACCCACTATGGCTACACCTTC
CDR3 protein: CASSNSAGGTHYGYTF
D gene: .
J gene: TRBJ1-2
V gene: TRBV28
clone size: .

CDR3 DNA: TGTGCCAGCAGCCCGGGAGGGGGCCCCAATGAGCAGTTCTTC
CDR3 protein: CASSPGGGPNEQFF
D gene: .
J gene: TRBJ2-1
V gene: TRBV7-9
clone size: .

CDR3 DNA: TGTGCCAGTAGTATAGATCGAAGTAGCGGGAGGTGGGGCAATGAGCAGTTCTTC
CDR3 protein: CASSIDRSSGRWGNEQFF
D gene: TRBD2
J gene: TRBJ2-1
V gene: TRBV19
clone size: .

CDR3 DNA: TGTGCCATCAGAAGGGAGGGCGCGGGTGGCTACACCTTC
CDR3 protein: CAIRREGAGGYTF
D gene: .
J gene: TRBJ1-2
V gene: TRBV12-3/TRBV12-4
clone size: .

CDR3 DNA: TGTGCCAGTAGTATTCGGGGAAGCTCCTACAATGAGCAGTTCTTC
CDR3 protein: CASSIRGSSYNEQFF
D gene: .
J gene: TRBJ2-1
V gene: TRBV19
clone size: .

CDR3 DNA: TGTGCCAGCAGTTTATCCCCGACACCTAGCACAGATACGCAGTATTTT
CDR3 protein: CASSLSPTPSTDTQYF
D gene: .
J gene: TRBJ2-3
V gene: TRBV27
clone size: .

CDR3 DNA: TGCGCCAGCAGCTTGTGGAGTGTGACTGAAGCTTTCTTT
CDR3 protein: CASSLWSVTEAFF
D gene: .
J gene: TRBJ1-1
V gene: TRBV5-1
clone size: .

CDR3 DNA: TGTGCCAGCAGCTTATCCTCGGGGGGAGACTATGGCTACACCTTC
CDR3 protein: CASSLSSGGDYGYTF
D gene: .
J gene: TRBJ1-2
V gene: TRBV11-1
clone size: .

CDR3 DNA: TGTGCCAGCTCAGCGTCCACAGGGGAAGGCTACACCTTC
CDR3 protein: CASSASTGEGYTF
D gene: TRBD1
J gene: TRBJ1-2
V gene: TRBV18
clone size: .

CDR3 DNA: TGTGCCAGCGGCAGAGACATTGGGGAGACCCAGTACTTC
CDR3 protein: CASGRDIGETQYF
D gene: .
J gene: TRBJ2-5
V gene: TRBV6-5
clone size: few

CDR3 DNA: TGTGCCAGCAGTTTTGGACAGGGGCTTGGCTATGGCTACACCTTC
CDR3 protein: CASSFGQGLGYGYTF
D gene: TRBD1
J gene: TRBJ1-2
V gene: TRBV6-6
clone size: .

CDR3 DNA: TGTGCCAGCAGCTTAACGGGAGTCGCCAAAAACATTCAGTACTTC
CDR3 protein: CASSLTGVAKNIQYF
D gene: .
J gene: TRBJ2-4
V gene: TRBV5-5
clone size: .

CDR3 DNA: TGTGCCACCCCTCGGTGGGCAGGGAAGGTCAACTATGGCTACACCTTC
CDR3 protein: CATPRWAGKVNYGYTF
D gene: .
J gene: TRBJ1-2
V gene: TRBV24-1
clone size: .

CDR3 DNA: TGTGCCAGTGGACAGGGGAATCAGCCCCAGCATTTT
CDR3 protein: CASGQGNQPQHF
D gene: TRBD1
J gene: TRBJ1-5
V gene: TRBV19
clone size: .

CDR3 DNA: TGTGCCAGCAGCCAAGCAGGGGGACTCTCCTACAATGAGCAGTTCTTC
CDR3 protein: CASSQAGGLSYNEQFF
D gene: .
J gene: TRBJ2-1
V gene: TRBV3-1/TRBV3-2
clone size: once

CDR3 DNA: TGTGCCAGCAGCGTAGCCGGGGGTTCACCCCTCCACTTT
CDR3 protein: CASSVAGGSPLHF
D gene: .
J gene: TRBJ1-6
V gene: TRBV9
clone size: few

CDR3 DNA: TGTGCCAGCAGGACCGGGACTAGCGGGTTCTCCTCCTACAATGAGCAGTTCTTC
CDR3 protein: CASRTGTSGFSSYNEQFF
D gene: TRBD2
J gene: TRBJ2-1
V gene: TRBV28
clone size: .

CDR3 DNA: TGTGCCAGCAGTCCTATCAGGGGTCGGAGCAATCAGCCCCAGCATTTT
CDR3 protein: CASSPIRGRSNQPQHF
D gene: .
J gene: TRBJ1-5
V gene: TRBV28
clone size: .

CDR3 DNA: TGCGCCAGCAGTGAGTCCCCAGGGGGAATCTATGGCTACACCTTC
CDR3 protein: CASSESPGGIYGYTF
D gene: TRBD1
J gene: TRBJ1-2
V gene: TRBV10-2
clone size: .

CDR3 DNA: TGCGCCAGCAGCCTGGGACAGCCTGGTTTTCCCAAAGGGCAGTACTTC
CDR3 protein: CASSLGQPGFPKGQYF
D gene: TRBD1
J gene: TRBJ2-7
V gene: TRBV4-1
clone size: once

CDR3 DNA: TGTGCCTGGAGTGCCATGGAGACCCAGTACTTC
CDR3 protein: CAWSAMETQYF
D gene: .
J gene: TRBJ2-5
V gene: TRBV30
clone size: .

CDR3 DNA: TGTGCCAGCAGTACGGGGACTGAAGCTTTCTTT
CDR3 protein: CASSTGTEAFF
D gene: .
J gene: TRBJ1-1
V gene: TRBV2
clone size: once

CDR3 DNA: TGTGCCAGCATTAAGGACAGACCTCAGCCCCAGCATTTT
CDR3 protein: CASIKDRPQPQHF
D gene: .
J gene: TRBJ1-5
V gene: TRBV2
clone size: .